The 6 T cell receptor beta chains listed next were all sequenced from one sample in a study of blood T cell repertoires in COVID-19. TCRdb's table, derived via immunoSEQ multiplex PCR, lists solely in-frame clones and lacks some. The sample has 30,000 to 40,000 clones, around four fifths seen once; the top ten hold 1.5% to 2%. Specimen: peripheral blood. The receptors were gathered from a man aged 55 to 70 with COVID-19, enrolled during active disease.

The count of this clone is one. The V call is TRBV2, the J call TRBJ1-1; no clear D. Germline V gene lookup returns CDR1 SNHLY and CDR2 FYNNEI. Trimming left V 6 bases short and J 6 bases short, with 8 bases between. The CDR3 is 11 amino acids. The CDR3 coding sequence is TGTGCCAGCAGCGACTATCCTGAAGCTTTCTTT. Translating gives CASSDYPEAFF.

V and J are TRBV3-1 (or the pseudogene TRBV3-2) and TRBJ2-2; the D gene is possibly TRBD1 (5 bases). Germline CDR1 LGHDT, CDR2 YNNKEL (reference sequence). The CDR3 sequence is 15 residues long. V gave up 4 bases and J gave up 4 bases, with 13 bases separating them. For the CDR3, the DNA is TGTGCCAGCAGCCCCTACTTGACAGTCACCGGGGAGCTGTTTTTT. Protein product: CASSPYLTVTGELFF.

The rearrangement uses TRBV10-2 and TRBJ1-2; TRBD1 agrees at 7 bases. The CDR3 has 15 amino acids. CDR1 and CDR2 from the germline V gene are WSHSY and SAAADI. The V segment lost 3 bases and the J segment 4 bases; nucleotides outside the gene matches: 8. CDR3 DNA sequence: TGCGCCAGCAGTGAAGGAAAAGGGGGCCCCTATGGCTACACCTTC. This gives the protein CASSEGKGGPYGYTF.

The chain is built from TRBV6-5 and TRBJ1-2; D is unclear. Germline V gives CDR1 MNHEY, CDR2 SVGAGI. V was pared by 6 bases and J by 0 bases, with 8 bases between. The CDR3 runs to 13 residues. As DNA, the CDR3 is TGTGCCAGCAGGACAAACACTAACTATGGCTACACCTTC. Translating gives CASRTNTNYGYTF.

The gene calls are TRBV4-1 and TRBJ2-1; tentatively, D is TRBD2 (5 bases). The ends were cut back, 0 bases at V and 9 bases at J, with 9 bases in the middle. Looked up from germline, CDR1 is MGHRA and CDR2 is YSYEKL. This CDR3 has 13 amino acids. CDR3 sequence: CASSQDRGREQFF. CDR3 sequence (DNA): TGCGCCAGCAGCCAAGATAGAGGGCGTGAGCAGTTCTTC.

The CDR3 region has the DNA TGTGCCAGCAGTTCCTTTCCGGGGGTAGTGAACACTGAAGCTTTCTTT. Protein: CASSSFPGVVNTEAFF. This rearrangement joins TRBV28 to TRBJ1-1; weak D call: TRBD1 (5 bases). Trimming pared 4 bases from V and 0 bases from J, leaving 15 bases between. The germline CDR1 and CDR2 sequences are MDHEN and SYDVKM. The CDR3 has 16 amino acids.